This T cell receptor (beta chain) was identified in a study of CD8+ T cells in alopecia areata listed by TCRdb under 2018. Context from the whole study: To study T cell clonal expansion in alopecia areata, the researchers applied high-throughput TCRbeta sequencing to both the C3H/HeJ mouse model and human patients. Human TCRbeta sequencing covered scalp tissue and sorted CD4+ and CD8+ peripheral blood T cells from patchy and totalis/universalis alopecia areata patients and healthy controls. Scalp clonality was compared across normal scalp (n=4), patchy alopecia areata scalp (n=8), and alopecia totalis/universalis scalp (n=8). RNA was obtained with the PAXgene miRNA kit for fixed scalp, the miRNeasy kit for PBMCs, and the RNeasy kit for mouse skin. Amplification of TCRbeta CDR3 regions was done by immunoSEQ multiplex PCR using 35 Vbeta forward primers and 13 Jbeta reverse primers. Overall study outcomes, separate from this receptor: Shared TCR sequences between patients were less evident than in mice, which may be partly attributable to HLA diversity in the patient population. Unlike mouse skin, which is dominated by gammadelta T cells, normal human skin has resident alphabeta T cells that are also sequenced, and this complicates analysis of the scalp TCR repertoire. Lesional scalp, especially in alopecia totalis/universalis, showed higher clonality and more expanded CD8+ clones than normal scalp, suggesting antigenic drive.

Receptors were amplified or captured by the immunoSEQ multiplex PCR assay. To provide template for TCR sequencing, every sample had RNA extracted and reverse transcribed into cDNA. First-strand cDNA was synthesized with SuperScript III using a 2:1 mix of oligo-dT and random hexamers. Amplification bias was assessed with a synthetic immune receptor repertoire, and residual bias was removed computationally. Per the source publication's procedure: Raw reads were preprocessed to remove errors, and CDR3 was defined by IMGT conventions from the conserved cysteine to phenylalanine. Clonality was computed by normalizing Shannon entropy by log2 of the number of productive unique TCRs and subtracting the result from 1. Scalp TCRbeta sequences were cross-referenced with sorted blood CD4 and CD8 repertoires so that the CD4 or CD8 identity of scalp clones could be inferred. The immuneACCESS repertoire file appears here via TCRdb, limited to in-frame rearrangements. These files lack a portion of the clones; in checked studies, under half of the deficit traces to unresolved V genes, and the cause of the others is not known. That table furnishes V, J and clone size, whereas the DNA furnished D and trimming. The sample table lists 200,000 to 250,000 clones, around 50% of them with a count of one. Under 5% of the sample rests with the top ten.

PBMCs were separated by density centrifugation and stained for CD3, CD4 and CD8, after which CD4+ and CD8+ T cells were sorted on a FACSAria. Unaffected controls provided scalp biopsies and blood samples. Comment on this clone: This clone's antigen is unknown. No quality values exist for individual bases; no much larger clone is one base distant.

The receptor's source is a human donor in good health. Sequencing input: CD8+ T cells sorted from blood.

In nucleotides, the sequence is TGTGCCAGCAGCGTTTCCTACAGGGACTCCTACGAGCAGTACTTC. Its protein is CASSVSYRDSYEQYF. Recombination linked TRBV11-2 to TRBJ2-7, with TRBD1 perhaps the D gene, on 6 matching bases. V was cut back by 5 bases and J by 0 bases, leaving a gap of 14 bases between them. Reading from cysteine to phenylalanine, the CDR3 counts 15 amino acids. Of all the DNA, just the CDR3 is kept, 45 bases in frame from base 1. The germline V gene specifies SGHAT as CDR1 and FQNNGV as CDR2.